This TCR beta chain was retrieved from a study of neoadjuvant anti-PD-1 for oral cavity cancer. Patients had HPV-negative, locally advanced oral cavity squamous cell carcinoma. The table came from immunoSEQ multiplex PCR; TCRdb's copy has only in-frame clones and leaves some out. The sample holds 60,000 to 75,000 clones, over 70% seen once. Trimming removed 8 bases from V and 0 bases from J, with 3 bases in between. The germline V gene encodes CDR1 SGDLS and CDR2 YYNGEE. The length of the CDR3 is 12 residues. The source material was PBMCs, sampled before nivolumab (anti-PD-1) treatment. The sequence was collected from a person between 40 and 85 years old with oral cavity squamous cell carcinoma. The chain links TRBV9 to TRBJ2-6, with unresolved D. CDR3 amino acids: CASSSGANVLTF. CDR3 sequence (DNA): TGTGCCAGTAGCTCTGGGGCCAACGTCCTGACTTTC. The entire variable domain, with the rest obtained from reference TRBV9 and TRBJ2-6, is as follows: DSGVTQTPKHLITATGQRVTLRCSPRSGDLSVYWYQQSLDQGLQFLIQYYNGEERAKGNILERFSAQQFPDLHSELNLSSLELGDSALYFCASSSGANVLTFGAGSRLTVL.